This T cell receptor beta chain was documented in a study of identical twins. The V and J ends lost 1 base and 1 base, in that order; junction bases with no gene match: 10. Germline V CDR1 and CDR2: DFQATT, SNEGSKA (reference sequence). This CDR3 has 16 residues. TCRdb ran MiXCR on the 5' RACE reads and lists one entry per CDR3 protein. The sample comprises under 300,000 distinct CDR3 sequences, roughly 13% of which are singletons, and 4% to 5% rests with the top ten. This clonotype was recorded a few times. This sample also belongs to another study, concerning yellow fever vaccine responses in identical twins.

Material for sequencing was memory (CD45RO+) T cells sorted from blood. The sequence was obtained from a woman in her late teens or twenties in good health. The chain carries TRBV20-1 and TRBJ2-7; 7 nucleotides agree with TRBD2. CDR3 protein: CSARVRSGTTSYEQYF. For the CDR3, the DNA is TGCAGTGCTAGAGTTCGATCCGGGACTACATCCTACGAGCAGTACTTC.